The sequence of this T cell receptor beta chain was determined in a study of blood T cell dynamics during melanoma immunotherapy. The wider study: Patients with metastatic melanoma got pembrolizumab or nivolumab-ipilimumab as first-line care.

Described time point: pre-treatment baseline. No patient had earlier systemic cancer treatment, concurrent immunosuppressants, or another active cancer. There are 15 residues in the CDR3. Trimming took off 2 bases at V and 3 bases at J, with 13 bases between the two ends. CDR1 is SGHTA and CDR2 is FQGNSA in the germline V gene. DNA loading was fixed at about 0.35 ug for all bulk PBMC samples. Profiling relied on immunoSEQ multiplex PCR, and the TCRdb table lists in-frame clones only, not all of them. The profile shows around 16,000 clones, approximately 91% of them singletons. The rearrangement joins TRBV7-2 to TRBJ1-2; the D gene is possibly TRBD1 (6 bases). The sequencing here drew on blood, taken from a patient treated with checkpoint blockade. The source of this sequence is a human donor with melanoma. The CDR3 region has the DNA TGTGCCAGCAGCTTACAGGGGACGGGAGACTATGGCTACACCTTC. This encodes CASSLQGTGDYGYTF.